The present T cell receptor (beta chain) was sequenced within a study of T cell responses to AZD1222 COVID-19 vaccine. Study-wide results and caveats: Regions 160-218 and 743-854 dominated among vaccine-associated CD4 TCRs spanning spike. Mostly white British, mostly female donors; authors suggested clonal diversity may be underestimated.

Produced via immunoSEQ multiplex PCR; TCRdb's table is partial and in-frame only. The sample shows roughly 100,000 clones, more than 85% of them seen only once. Comment on this clone: No antigen is known for it.

Germline-derived CDR1 and CDR2 are MNHEY and SVGEGT. V shed 5 bases, J shed 0 bases, and the junction held 1 base outside the gene matches. This CDR3 is built from 13 residues. The sequence came from an adult in good health. The sample here was peripheral blood, taken on day 0 of AZD1222 vaccination. This chain joins TRBV6-2 or TRBV6-3 and TRBJ2-7; 7 nucleotides line up with TRBD2. CDR3 in DNA: TGTGCCAGCAGTCGGGACTACTCCTACGAGCAGTACTTC. Translating gives CASSRDYSYEQYF.